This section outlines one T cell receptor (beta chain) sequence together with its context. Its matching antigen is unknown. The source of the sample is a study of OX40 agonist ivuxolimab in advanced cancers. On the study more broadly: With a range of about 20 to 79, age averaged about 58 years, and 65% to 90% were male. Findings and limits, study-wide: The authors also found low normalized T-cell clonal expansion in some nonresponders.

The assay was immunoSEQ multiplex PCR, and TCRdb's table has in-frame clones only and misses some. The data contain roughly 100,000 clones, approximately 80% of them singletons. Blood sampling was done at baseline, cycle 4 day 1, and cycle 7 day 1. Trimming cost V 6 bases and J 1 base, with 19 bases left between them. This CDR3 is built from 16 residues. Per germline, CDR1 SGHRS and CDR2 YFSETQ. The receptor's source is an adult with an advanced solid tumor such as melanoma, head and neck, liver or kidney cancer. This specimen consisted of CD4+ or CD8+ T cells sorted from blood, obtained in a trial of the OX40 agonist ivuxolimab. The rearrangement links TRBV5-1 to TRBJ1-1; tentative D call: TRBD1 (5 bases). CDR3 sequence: CASKQTVGVPNTEAFF. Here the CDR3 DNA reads TGCGCCAGCAAGCAGACAGTCGGGGTGCCGAACACTGAAGCTTTCTTT.